These 27 T cell receptor beta chains were sequenced from one sample in a study of OX40 agonist ivuxolimab in advanced cancers. The protocol was immunoSEQ multiplex PCR, while the TCRdb copy is restricted to in-frame clones and leaves out a portion. The sample lists about 45,000 clones, more than 75% occurring once. The source material was CD4+ or CD8+ T cells sorted from blood, sampled in a trial of the OX40 agonist ivuxolimab. Receptors originate from an adult with an advanced solid tumor such as melanoma, head and neck, liver or kidney cancer.

V usage is TRBV18 and J usage is TRBJ1-2; D not certain. Germline-derived CDR1 and CDR2 are KGHSH and LQKENI. This CDR3 has 14 amino acids. V was pared by 1 base and J by 1 base, with 7 bases between. The CDR3 loop reads CASSPRSDNYGYTF. Written as DNA, the CDR3 is TGTGCCAGCTCACCACGTTCCGATAACTATGGCTACACCTTC.

V gene TRBV13 combines with J gene TRBJ2-1; no definite D call. V was cut by 2 bases and J by 6 bases, with 14 bases left in between. CDR1 is PRHDT and CDR2 is FYEKMQ in the germline V gene (reference sequence). CDR3 length: 15 residues. The DNA for the CDR3 is TGTGCCAGCAGCTTAACACAGTTAGCTACCAATGAGCAGTTCTTC. This sequence encodes CASSLTQLATNEQFF.

Worth noting for this clone: Other DNA sequences in the sample encode the same CDR3. The chain's CDR3 is CASSQAHLAGTGHGYTF. The CDR3 nucleotides are TGCGCCAGCAGTCAAGCCCATCTAGCAGGGACGGGTCATGGCTACACCTTC. The rearrangement joins TRBV23-1 to TRBJ1-2, with D possibly TRBD1 on 5 matching bases. TRBV23-1 counts as an open reading frame of uncertain function. V dropped 2 bases and J dropped 6 bases, with 22 bases sitting between them. The CDR3 runs to 17 residues.

In its sample, this clone ranks as medium-sized. The rearrangement links TRBV2 to TRBJ2-7; unclear D gene. This CDR3 region has 11 residues. Trimming stripped 8 bases from V and 5 bases from J, with 10 bases between. Germline CDR1 SNHLY, CDR2 FYNNEI. The CDR3 DNA follows: TGTGCCAGCGATCAAGACCACGAGCAGTACTTC. It codes for CASDQDHEQYF.

The genes are TRBV11-3 and TRBJ1-6; 11 bases align to TRBD1. Per germline, CDR1 SGHNT and CDR2 YENEEA. The CDR3 contains 16 residues. The V gene end was trimmed by 4 bases and the J gene end by 5 bases; junction bases not matched to a gene: 4. DNA for the CDR3: TGTGCCAGCAGCTCCTGGACAGGGGGCAATAATTCACCCCTCCACTTT. Protein product: CASSSWTGGNNSPLHF.

This sequence joins TRBV27 and TRBJ1-1, with D perhaps matching TRBD1 (5 bases). The CDR3 spans 13 residues. CDR1 and CDR2 (germline): MNHEY, SMNVEV (reference sequence). The V and J ends lost 7 bases and 4 bases respectively, with 13 bases between them. CDR3 sequence (DNA): TGTGCCAGCAATATAGGGGTTGGCACTGAAGCTTTCTTT. Translating it yields CASNIGVGTEAFF.

The V gene is TRBV5-6, the J gene TRBJ1-2, with 7 bases fitting TRBD1. V was clipped by 7 bases and J by 8 bases; unmatched bases: 5. Germline-derived CDR1 and CDR2 are SGHDT and YYEEEE. The CDR3 has 11 residues. This CDR3 reads CASGSGGGYTF. CDR3 DNA: TGTGCCAGCGGCTCAGGGGGAGGCTACACCTTC.

V gene TRBV7-5 combines with J gene TRBJ1-1; the table's D gene call, TRBD1, was not cross checked with the DNA. TRBV7-5 is flagged as a pseudogene. The CDR3 consists of 12 residues. As DNA, the CDR3 is TGTGCCAGCAGAACGGACAGGGAGGAAGCTTTCTTT. Translated: CASRTDREEAFF.

V usage is TRBV4-1 and J usage is TRBJ2-3; D is unclear. The CDR3 runs to 17 residues. Looked up from germline, CDR1 is MGHRA and CDR2 is YSYEKL. Between the trimmed V and J ends, which lost 2 bases and 0 bases, there was a span of 15 bases. The CDR3 sequence: CASSQTASSPSTDTQYF. CDR3 DNA: TGCGCCAGCAGCCAAACAGCGAGCTCTCCCAGCACAGATACGCAGTATTTT.

The chain joins TRBV4-2 to TRBJ2-3; either TRBD1 or TRBD2 may supply D (5 bases each). In germline, CDR1 is LGHNA, CDR2 YNFKEQ. The CDR3 sequence is 16 residues long. Between the trimmed V and J ends, which lost 0 bases and 3 bases, there was a span of 13 bases. The CDR3 region has the DNA TGTGCCAGCAGCCAAGATTTCGGGGCTGGGACAGATACGCAGTATTTT. This translates into CASSQDFGAGTDTQYF.

The table lists this clone with a few counts. Mismatch with germline at one junction end may stem from a read error. The chain carries TRBV10-3 and TRBJ1-2, with D possibly being TRBD1 (5 bases). Germline CDR1 is ENHRY and CDR2 is SYGVKD. The CDR3 length is 13 residues. The CDR3 spells CASSYLGVDGYTF. The CDR3 DNA reads TGTGCCAGCAGTTACTTAGGGGTCGATGGCTACACCTTC.

The chain couples TRBV5-1 to TRBJ1-4, with a possible D match to TRBD1 (5 bases). From germline, CDR1 is SGHRS and CDR2 YFSETQ. V lost 1 base and J lost 8, with 15 bases in between. The CDR3 is made up of 15 amino acids. In DNA form, the CDR3 reads TGCGCCAGCAGCTTGTGGGCAGGGAGTCGGGAAAAACTGTTTTTT. Encoded protein: CASSLWAGSREKLFF.

The chain carries TRBV11-3 and TRBJ2-5; D gene uncertain. Trimming cost V 1 base and J 2 bases, with 8 bases left between them. The CDR3 extends over 14 amino acids. CDR1 is SGHNT and CDR2 is YENEEA in the germline V gene. The DNA for the CDR3 is TGTGCCAGCAGCTTAGTTACACCTCAAGAGACCCAGTACTTC. Its translation: CASSLVTPQETQYF.

The V gene is TRBV7-9, the J gene TRBJ2-1; D may correspond to TRBD1 or TRBD2 (5 bases each). Trimming left V 3 bases short and J 5 bases short, with 14 bases between. The V gene's germline CDR1 is SEHNR and CDR2 FQNEAQ (reference sequence). The CDR3 loop spans 15 amino acids. The CDR3 here is CASSFMGQGDNEQFF. In DNA, the CDR3 is TGTGCCAGCAGCTTTATGGGCCAGGGAGACAATGAGCAGTTCTTC.

The chain links TRBV27 to TRBJ2-7; TRBD2 aligns across 11 bases. The CDR3 has 13 amino acids. The V and J ends lost 6 bases and 3 bases, in that order; junction bases with no gene match: 1. Per the germline V gene, CDR1 is MNHEY and CDR2 is SMNVEV (reference sequence). CDR3 coding DNA: TGTGCCAGCAGGCTAGCGGGAGGCTACGAGCAGTACTTC. The encoded protein is CASRLAGGYEQYF.

The chain carries TRBV19 and TRBJ2-1; 7 bases match TRBD1. Germline CDR1 reads LNHDA; CDR2 reads SQIVND (reference sequence). The CDR3 is 17 amino acids. The J segment lost 6 bases and the V segment lost 5 bases, leaving 16 bases of the junction unmatched. CDR3 coding DNA: TGTGCCAGTAGTCCGATGGACAGGCTGGACCTCCCCAATGAGCAGTTCTTC. It yields the protein CASSPMDRLDLPNEQFF.

The chain combines TRBV7-2 with TRBJ2-7; D is unresolved. The ends were cut back, 4 bases at V and 2 bases at J, with 9 bases in the middle. This CDR3 region has 13 residues. Germline values: CDR1 SGHTA, CDR2 FQGNSA. The CDR3 spells CASSSGSPYEQYF. Here the CDR3 DNA reads TGTGCCAGCAGCTCCGGGTCACCCTACGAGCAGTACTTC.

The J gene is TRBJ2-1, the V gene TRBV7-9; D is ambiguous. V was trimmed by 8 bases and J by 12 bases, leaving 5 bases between them. This CDR3 is 8 amino acids long. In germline, CDR1 is SEHNR, CDR2 FQNEAQ (reference sequence). CDR3 in DNA: TGTGCCAGCTCAAGGCAGTTCTTC. Its protein product is CASSRQFF. The full variable domain, in which reference TRBV7-9 and TRBJ2-1 provide the parts outside the CDR3, is DTGVSQNPRHKITKRGQNVTFRCDPISEHNRLYWYRQTLGQGPEFLTYFQNEAQLEKSRLLSDRFSAERPKGSFSTLEIQRTEQGDSAMYLCASSRQFFGPGTRLTVL.

The CDR3 spells CASSTRTGKRGYTF. CDR3 nucleotide sequence: TGTGCCAGTAGTACTAGGACAGGAAAAAGGGGCTACACCTTC. The chain combines TRBV19 with TRBJ1-2; 7 bases fit TRBD1. CDR3 size: 14 residues. Trimming removed 4 bases from V and 8 bases from J; junction bases left unmatched: 10. Germline V gene sequence: CDR1 LNHDA, CDR2 SQIVND (reference sequence).

The V call is TRBV7-6, the J call TRBJ1-1; 7 nucleotides match TRBD1. V lost 2 bases and J lost 0; bases outside the gene matches: 9. The CDR3 is 17 amino acids. Looked up from germline, CDR1 is SGHVS and CDR2 is FNYEAQ. The CDR3 spells CASSLRGPGQMNTEAFF. The CDR3 DNA reads TGTGCCAGCAGCTTACGGGGCCCGGGACAGATGAACACTGAAGCTTTCTTT.

The CDR3 region has the DNA TGTGCCAGCAGTTTTATGGGGGGTAATGAGCAGTTCTTC. This codes for CASSFMGGNEQFF. This chain links TRBV28 with TRBJ2-1, with D tentatively TRBD2 (6 bases). The CDR3 contains 13 residues. CDR1 MDHEN and CDR2 SYDVKM come from the germline V gene. The V end was cut by 3 bases, the J end by 7 bases, with 10 bases between.

The rearrangement links TRBV11-2 to TRBJ2-2, with D perhaps matching TRBD1 (5 bases). Trimming left V 1 base short and J 6 bases short, with 12 bases between. Germline CDR1 reads SGHAT; CDR2 reads FQNNGV. The CDR3 consists of 15 residues. CDR3 amino acids: CASSLGQGLAGELFF. CDR3 nucleotides: TGTGCCAGCAGCTTAGGCCAGGGCCTGGCCGGGGAGCTGTTTTTT.

The chain recombines TRBV15 with TRBJ2-7; D perhaps matches TRBD2 (6 bases). The CDR3 runs to 16 residues. Per germline, CDR1 LNHNV and CDR2 YYDKDF (reference sequence). With 2 bases removed from V and 0 bases from J, the gap between germline ends came to 14 bases. The CDR3 sequence is CATSRNWIGSSYEQYF. The CDR3 nucleotides are TGTGCCACCAGCAGAAACTGGATCGGGAGCTCCTACGAGCAGTACTTC.

The chain recombines TRBV6-1 with TRBJ2-7; 7 positions match TRBD2. CDR1 MNHNS and CDR2 SASEGT come from the germline V gene. Germline trimming cut 8 bases from V and 0 bases from J; bases unmatched to any gene: 10. The CDR3 spans 15 residues. The CDR3 sequence is CASPEGGGPSYEQYF. The CDR3 region has the DNA TGTGCCAGCCCCGAGGGCGGGGGACCCTCCTACGAGCAGTACTTC.

The chain combines TRBV7-3 with TRBJ2-3; no definite D call. The CDR3 has 15 residues. The V end lost 5 bases, the J end lost 4 bases, and 16 bases lay between the germline ends. Germline V gene data show CDR1 as SGHTA and CDR2 as FQGTGA. The CDR3 protein is CASSPDLGLADTQYF. The CDR3 DNA reads as TGTGCCAGCAGCCCCGACTTGGGGTTGGCAGATACGCAGTATTTT. The complete variable domain, with remaining parts taken from reference TRBV7-3 and TRBJ2-3, reads GAGVSQTPSNKVTEKGKYVELRCDPISGHTALYWYRQSLGQGPEFLIYFQGTGAADDSGLPNDRFFAVRPEGSVSTLKIQRTERGDSAVYLCASSPDLGLADTQYFGPGTRLTVL.

The chain uses TRBV6-6 and TRBJ2-1, with 8 bases identical to TRBD1. Trimming at V came to 6 bases and at J to 5 bases, leaving 12 bases not matched to a gene. CDR1 and CDR2 from the germline V gene are MNHNY and SVGAGI (reference sequence). The CDR3 spans 16 residues. The CDR3 here is CASSPFDRGPNNEQFF. CDR3 DNA: TGTGCCAGCAGCCCCTTTGACAGGGGCCCCAACAATGAGCAGTTCTTC.

The chain carries TRBV28 and TRBJ1-2; D is unresolved. Trimming stripped 10 bases from V and 5 bases from J, with 17 bases between. CDR1 is MDHEN, CDR2 SYDVKM, per germline. The CDR3 is 13 residues long. In DNA form, the CDR3 reads TGTGCCACCGGGAGGGCCCTTACTTATGGCTACACCTTC. Protein: CATGRALTYGYTF.